The sequence of this T cell receptor beta chain was determined in a study of T cell responses to AZD1222 COVID-19 vaccine. Findings of the study overall: Reports say nearly half of spike-specific TCRs go after unmutated variant regions.

Clones were sequenced by immunoSEQ multiplex PCR, and TCRdb holds only the in-frame ones, with some missing. This sample yields roughly 67,000 clones, of which 70% to 90% are seen a single time; approximately 30% belongs to the top ten. As concerns this clone: Its antigen is not known.

Researchers grouped second doses given at about 4 or about 12 weeks into one pool. Trimming removed 2 bases from V and 10 bases from J; junction bases left unmatched: 14. In germline, CDR1 is SGDLS, CDR2 YYNGEE. There are 16 residues in the CDR3. The sample in question was peripheral blood, obtained 28 days after the second AZD1222 dose. V gene TRBV9 combines with J gene TRBJ2-1; 8 positions agree with TRBD2. This receptor was obtained from an adult who received the AZD1222 COVID-19 vaccine. The CDR3 is CASSVSGAVQGSEQFF. The DNA of the CDR3 is TGTGCCAGCAGCGTTAGCGGGGCCGTACAGGGTTCGGAGCAGTTCTTC.